This TCR beta chain was captured in a study of neurological immune-mediated disorders. Trimming cost V 4 bases and J 5 bases; bases outside gene matches: 14. Germline lookup yields CDR1 SGHTA and CDR2 FQGNSA. This CDR3 has 16 residues. The authors produced cDNA by 5'RACE using 10-nucleotide random UMIs. One entry per CDR3 protein, called by TCRdb with MiXCR from the 5' RACE reads. The table shows about 79,000 distinct CDR3 sequences, with 11% to 15% occurring only once. Material: PBMCs. The sequence came from a woman between 45 and 65 years old in good health. This rearrangement joins TRBV7-2 to TRBJ2-7, with 7 bases identical to TRBD1. The CDR3 sequence is CASSSPPGQLKDEQYF. The CDR3 nucleotides are TGTGCCAGCAGCTCCCCCCCGGGACAGCTGAAGGACGAGCAGTACTTC.